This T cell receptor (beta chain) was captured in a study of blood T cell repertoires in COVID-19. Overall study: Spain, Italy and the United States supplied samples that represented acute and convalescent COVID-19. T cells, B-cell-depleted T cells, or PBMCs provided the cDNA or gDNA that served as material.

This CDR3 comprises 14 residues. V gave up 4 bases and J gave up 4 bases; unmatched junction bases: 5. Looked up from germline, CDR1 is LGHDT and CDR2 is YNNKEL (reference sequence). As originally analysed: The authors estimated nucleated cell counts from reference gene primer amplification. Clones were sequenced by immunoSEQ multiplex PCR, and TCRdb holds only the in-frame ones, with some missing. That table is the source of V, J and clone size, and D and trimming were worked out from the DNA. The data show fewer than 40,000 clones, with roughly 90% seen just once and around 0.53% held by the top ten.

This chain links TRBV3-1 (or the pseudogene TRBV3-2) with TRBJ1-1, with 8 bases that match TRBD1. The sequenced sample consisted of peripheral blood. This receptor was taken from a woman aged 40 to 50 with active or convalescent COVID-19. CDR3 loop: CASSRDRFRTEAFF. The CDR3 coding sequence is TGTGCCAGCAGCCGGGACAGGTTTCGCACTGAAGCTTTCTTT.